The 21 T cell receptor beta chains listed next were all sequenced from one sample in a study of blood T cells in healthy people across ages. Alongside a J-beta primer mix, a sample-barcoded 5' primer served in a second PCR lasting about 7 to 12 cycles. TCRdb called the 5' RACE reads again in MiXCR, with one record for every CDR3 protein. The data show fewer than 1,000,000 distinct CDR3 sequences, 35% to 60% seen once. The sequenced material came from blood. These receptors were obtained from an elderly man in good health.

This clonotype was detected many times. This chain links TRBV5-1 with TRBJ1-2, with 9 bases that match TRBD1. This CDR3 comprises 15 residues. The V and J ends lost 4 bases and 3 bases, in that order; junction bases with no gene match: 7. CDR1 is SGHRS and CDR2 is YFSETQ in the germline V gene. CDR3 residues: CASSLRTGDDYGYTF. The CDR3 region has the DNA TGCGCCAGCAGCCTTCGGACAGGGGACGACTATGGCTACACCTTC.

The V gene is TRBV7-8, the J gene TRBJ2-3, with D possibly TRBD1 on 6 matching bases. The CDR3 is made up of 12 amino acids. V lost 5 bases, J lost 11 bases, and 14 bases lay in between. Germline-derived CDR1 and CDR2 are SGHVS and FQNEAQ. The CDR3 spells CASSQGPTRQYF. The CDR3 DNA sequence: TGTGCCAGCAGCCAGGGGCCAACGAGGCAGTATTTT.

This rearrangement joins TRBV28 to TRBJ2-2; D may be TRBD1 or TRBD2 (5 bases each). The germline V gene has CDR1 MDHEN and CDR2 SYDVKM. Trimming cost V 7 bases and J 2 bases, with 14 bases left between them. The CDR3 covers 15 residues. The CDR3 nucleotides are TGTGCCAGCAAGGTTGGGACCGGCAACACCGGGGAGCTGTTTTTT. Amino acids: CASKVGTGNTGELFF. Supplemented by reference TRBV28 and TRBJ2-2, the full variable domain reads DVKVTQSSRYLVKRTGEKVFLECVQDMDHENMFWYRQDPGLGLRLIYFSYDVKMKEKGDIPEGYSVSREKKERFSLILESASTNQTSMYLCASKVGTGNTGELFFGEGSRLTVL.

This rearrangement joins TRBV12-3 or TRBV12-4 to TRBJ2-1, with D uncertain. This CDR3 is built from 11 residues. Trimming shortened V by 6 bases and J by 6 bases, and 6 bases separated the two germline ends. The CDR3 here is CASRRSNEQFF. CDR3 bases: TGTGCCAGCAGGCGCTCCAATGAGCAGTTCTTC.

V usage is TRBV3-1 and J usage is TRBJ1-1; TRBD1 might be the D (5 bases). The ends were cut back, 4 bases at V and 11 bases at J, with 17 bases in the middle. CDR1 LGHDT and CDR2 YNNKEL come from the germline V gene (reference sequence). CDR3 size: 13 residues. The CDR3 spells CASSPREGLQAFF. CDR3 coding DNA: TGTGCCAGCAGCCCCCGTGAGGGACTTCAGGCTTTCTTT.

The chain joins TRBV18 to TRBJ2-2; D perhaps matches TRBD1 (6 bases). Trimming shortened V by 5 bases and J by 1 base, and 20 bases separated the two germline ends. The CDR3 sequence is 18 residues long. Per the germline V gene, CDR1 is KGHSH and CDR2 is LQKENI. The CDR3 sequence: CASSKAAGQIGNTGELFF. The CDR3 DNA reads TGTGCCAGCTCAAAGGCGGCCGGACAGATAGGGAACACCGGGGAGCTGTTTTTT. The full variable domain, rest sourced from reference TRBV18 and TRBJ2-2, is NAGVMQNPRHLVRRRGQEARLRCSPMKGHSHVYWYRQLPEEGLKFMVYLQKENIIDESGMPKERFSAEFPKEGPSILRIQQVVRGDSAAYFCASSKAAGQIGNTGELFFGEGSRLTVL.

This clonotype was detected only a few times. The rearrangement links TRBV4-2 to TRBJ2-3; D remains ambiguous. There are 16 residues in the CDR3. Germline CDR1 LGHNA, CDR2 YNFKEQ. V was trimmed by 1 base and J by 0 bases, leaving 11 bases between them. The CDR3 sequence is CASSQVGAVSTDTQYF. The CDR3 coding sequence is TGTGCCAGCAGCCAAGTCGGAGCAGTGAGCACAGATACGCAGTATTTT.

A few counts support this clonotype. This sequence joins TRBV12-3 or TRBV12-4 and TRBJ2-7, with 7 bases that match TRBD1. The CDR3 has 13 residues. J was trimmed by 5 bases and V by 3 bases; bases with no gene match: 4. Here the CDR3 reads CASSFKGADEQYF. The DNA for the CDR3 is TGTGCCAGCAGTTTTAAGGGGGCGGACGAGCAGTACTTC.

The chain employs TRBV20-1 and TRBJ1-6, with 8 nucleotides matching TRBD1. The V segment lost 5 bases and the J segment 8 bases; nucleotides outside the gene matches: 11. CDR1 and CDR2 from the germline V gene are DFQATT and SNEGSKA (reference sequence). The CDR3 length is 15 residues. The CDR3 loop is CSAPSGGTEYSPLHF. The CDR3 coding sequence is TGCAGTGCTCCCTCAGGGGGCACTGAGTATTCACCCCTCCACTTT.

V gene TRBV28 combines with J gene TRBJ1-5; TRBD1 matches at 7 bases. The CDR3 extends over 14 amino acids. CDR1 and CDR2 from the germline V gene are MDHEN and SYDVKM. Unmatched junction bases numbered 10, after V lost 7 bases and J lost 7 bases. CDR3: CASNKQGSWQPQHF. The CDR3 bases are TGTGCCAGCAACAAACAGGGGAGTTGGCAGCCCCAGCATTTT.

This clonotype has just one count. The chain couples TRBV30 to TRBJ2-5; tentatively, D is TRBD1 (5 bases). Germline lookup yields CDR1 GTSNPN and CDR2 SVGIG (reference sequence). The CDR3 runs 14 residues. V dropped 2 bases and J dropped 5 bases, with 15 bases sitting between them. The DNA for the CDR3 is TGTGCCTGGAGTTTCTCAGGGATTGAGGAGACCCAGTACTTC. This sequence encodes CAWSFSGIEETQYF.

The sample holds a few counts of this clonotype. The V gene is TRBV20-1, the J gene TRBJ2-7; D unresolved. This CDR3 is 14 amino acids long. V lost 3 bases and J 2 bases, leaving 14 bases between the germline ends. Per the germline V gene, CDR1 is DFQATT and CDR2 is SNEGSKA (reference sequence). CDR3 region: CSASLPSYAYEQYF. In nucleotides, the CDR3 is TGCAGTGCTAGTCTGCCCTCGTACGCCTACGAGCAGTACTTC.

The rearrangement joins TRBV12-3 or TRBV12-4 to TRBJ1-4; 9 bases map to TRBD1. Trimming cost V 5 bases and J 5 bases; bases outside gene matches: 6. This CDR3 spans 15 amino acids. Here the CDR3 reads CASSPNRGRNEKLFF. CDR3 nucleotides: TGTGCCAGCAGTCCCAACAGGGGGCGAAATGAAAAACTGTTTTTT.

The CDR3 DNA sequence: TGTGCCACCAGTGATCGACAGGGAGGCTATGGCTACACCTTC. Protein: CATSDRQGGYGYTF. V gene TRBV24-1 combines with J gene TRBJ1-2, with TRBD1 matching 7 bases. V lost 3 bases, J lost 4 bases, and 4 bases stayed unmatched. The germline V gene encodes CDR1 KGHDR and CDR2 SFDVKD. CDR3 length equals 14 residues.

The CDR3 DNA follows: TGCAGCGTTGTAATACCCTCTCTAGAGCGGGAGTTCTACAATGAGCAGTTCTTC. Residues: CSVVIPSLEREFYNEQFF. The chain recombines TRBV29-1 with TRBJ2-1; 8 bases match TRBD2. Germline trimming cut 4 bases from V and 3 bases from J; bases unmatched to any gene: 17. Germline V gives CDR1 SQVTM, CDR2 ANQGSEA. The CDR3 loop spans 18 amino acids.

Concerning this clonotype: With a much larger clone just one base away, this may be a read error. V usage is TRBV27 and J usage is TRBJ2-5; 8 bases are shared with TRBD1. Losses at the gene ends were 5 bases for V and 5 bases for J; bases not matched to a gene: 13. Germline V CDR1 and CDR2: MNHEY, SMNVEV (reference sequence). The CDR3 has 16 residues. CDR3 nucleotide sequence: TGTGCCAGCAGTCCGTGGACAGGGAAGGGAGTGGAGACCCAGTACTTC. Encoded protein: CASSPWTGKGVETQYF.

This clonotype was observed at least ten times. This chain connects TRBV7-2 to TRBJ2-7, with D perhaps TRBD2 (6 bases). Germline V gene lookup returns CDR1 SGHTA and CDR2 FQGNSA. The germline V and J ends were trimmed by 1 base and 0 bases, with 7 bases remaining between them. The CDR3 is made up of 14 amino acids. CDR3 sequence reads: CASSLVDYSYEQYF. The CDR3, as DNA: TGTGCCAGCAGCTTAGTGGACTACTCCTACGAGCAGTACTTC.

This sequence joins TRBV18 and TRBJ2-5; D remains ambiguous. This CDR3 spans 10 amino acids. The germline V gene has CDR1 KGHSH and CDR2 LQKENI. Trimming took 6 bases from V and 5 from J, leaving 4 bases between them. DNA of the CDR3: TGTGCCAGCTCCCACGAGACCCAGTACTTC. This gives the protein CASSHETQYF.

The CDR3 region has the DNA TGTGCCAGCAGTTTCGGTGGGACAGGGTACAATTCACCCCTCCACTTT. This translates into CASSFGGTGYNSPLHF. The rearrangement links TRBV28 to TRBJ1-6; 9 bases map to TRBD1. Germline V CDR1 and CDR2: MDHEN, SYDVKM. Germline trimming cut 3 bases from V and 7 bases from J; bases unmatched to any gene: 7. This CDR3 has 16 amino acids.

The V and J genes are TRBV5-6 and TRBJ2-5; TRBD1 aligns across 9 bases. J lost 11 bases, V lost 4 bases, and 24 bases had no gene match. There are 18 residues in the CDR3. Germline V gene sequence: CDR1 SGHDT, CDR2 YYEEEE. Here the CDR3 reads CASSTVPGQGLIRDEQYF. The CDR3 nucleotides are TGTGCCAGCAGCACCGTCCCGGGACAGGGATTAATCCGGGATGAGCAGTACTTC.

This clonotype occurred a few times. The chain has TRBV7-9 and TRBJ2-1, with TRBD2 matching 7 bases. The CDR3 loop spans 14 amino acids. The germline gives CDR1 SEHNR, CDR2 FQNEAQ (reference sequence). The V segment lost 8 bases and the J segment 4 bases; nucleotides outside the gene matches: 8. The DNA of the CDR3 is TGTGCCAGCGCTAGCGGCGTACTATACAATGAGCAGTTCTTC. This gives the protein CASASGVLYNEQFF. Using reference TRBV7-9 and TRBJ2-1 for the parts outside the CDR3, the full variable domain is DTGVSQNPRHKITKRGQNVTFRCDPISEHNRLYWYRQTLGQGPEFLTYFQNEAQLEKSRLLSDRFSAERPKGSFSTLEIQRTEQGDSAMYLCASASGVLYNEQFFGPGTRLTVL.